Shown below are 2 T cell receptor beta chains from a single sample sequenced in a study of T cells in Graves' hyperthyroidism and ophthalmopathy. Amplified TCR beta CDR3 regions derived from RNA transcripts. Primed by the HTBI set, a first-round RT-PCR was run on the TCR CDR3. One entry per CDR3 protein, called by TCRdb with MiXCR from the multiplex PCR reads. Of hundreds of thousands of distinct CDR3 sequences listed, 15% to 17% are singletons. The sequenced sample consisted of blood. The origin of the receptors is a woman aged 18-29 years with Graves' hyperthyroidism that later progressed to Graves' ophthalmopathy.

This clonotype came up a few times. The V and J genes are TRBV19 and TRBJ1-3; D not resolved. CDR3 size: 15 residues. Germline-derived CDR1 and CDR2 are LNHDA and SQIVND (reference sequence). V was clipped by 6 bases and J by 4 bases, with 16 bases between them. The CDR3 region has the DNA TGTGCCAGTAGGGGTGGCAGAAACTTCGGAAACACCATATATTTT. Amino acid sequence: CASRGGRNFGNTIYF.

V and J are TRBV7-2 and TRBJ1-2; the D gene is possibly TRBD1 (6 bases). Trimming pared 2 bases from V and 10 bases from J, leaving 20 bases between. The CDR3 contains 15 residues. Germline assignment: CDR1 SGHTA and CDR2 FQGNSA. CDR3 region: CASSLRGGGDGVYTF. In nucleotides, the CDR3 is TGTGCCAGCAGCTTAAGGGGGGGAGGGGACGGTGTCTACACCTTC.